Here is one TCR beta chain with its context. This sample is part of a study of blood T cell repertoires in COVID-19. Under the authors' procedure: How many nucleated cells were present was estimated from reference gene primer amplification. The assay was immunoSEQ multiplex PCR, and TCRdb's table has in-frame clones only and misses some. V and J calls and clone size are those listed in that table; D and trimming were worked out from the DNA. The sample has fewer than 110,000 clones; 88% are singletons. Sequencing was carried out using peripheral blood. The TCR comes from a man aged 50-59 years with active or convalescent COVID-19.

The CDR3 coding sequence is TGTGCCAGCAATAAGGGCGGGAGGGCCGAGAATGAGCAGTTCTTC. It specifies CASNKGGRAENEQFF. The rearrangement joins TRBV28 to TRBJ2-1, with TRBD2 identical over 9 bases. Germline trimming cut 7 bases from V and 7 bases from J; bases unmatched to any gene: 11. Germline CDR1 and CDR2: MDHEN and SYDVKM. This CDR3 region has 15 residues.